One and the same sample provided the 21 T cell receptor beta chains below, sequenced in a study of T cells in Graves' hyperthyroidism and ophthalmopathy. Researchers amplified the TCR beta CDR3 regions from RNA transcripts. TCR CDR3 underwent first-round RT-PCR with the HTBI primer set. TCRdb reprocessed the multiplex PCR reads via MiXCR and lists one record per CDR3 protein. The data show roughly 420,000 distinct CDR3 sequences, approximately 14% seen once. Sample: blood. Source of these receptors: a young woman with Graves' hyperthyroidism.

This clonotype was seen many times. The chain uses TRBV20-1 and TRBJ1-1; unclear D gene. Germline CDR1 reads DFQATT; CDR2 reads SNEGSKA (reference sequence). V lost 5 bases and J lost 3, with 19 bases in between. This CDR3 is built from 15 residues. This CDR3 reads CSARGSYKVDTEAFF. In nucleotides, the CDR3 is TGCAGTGCTCGCGGCAGTTACAAGGTCGACACTGAAGCTTTCTTT.

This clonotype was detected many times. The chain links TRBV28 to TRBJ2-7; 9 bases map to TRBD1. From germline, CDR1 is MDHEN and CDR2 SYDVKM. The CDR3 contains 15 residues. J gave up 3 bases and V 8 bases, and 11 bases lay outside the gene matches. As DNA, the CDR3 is TGTGCCAGCCGATCACAGGGACAGGGAGGCTACGAGCAGTACTTC. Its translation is CASRSQGQGGYEQYF.

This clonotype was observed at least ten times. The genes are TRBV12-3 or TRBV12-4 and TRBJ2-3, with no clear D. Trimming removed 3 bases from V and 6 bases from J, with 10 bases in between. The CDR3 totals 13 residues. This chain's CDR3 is CASSFGLWDTQYF. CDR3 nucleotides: TGTGCCAGCAGTTTCGGGCTCTGGGATACGCAGTATTTT.

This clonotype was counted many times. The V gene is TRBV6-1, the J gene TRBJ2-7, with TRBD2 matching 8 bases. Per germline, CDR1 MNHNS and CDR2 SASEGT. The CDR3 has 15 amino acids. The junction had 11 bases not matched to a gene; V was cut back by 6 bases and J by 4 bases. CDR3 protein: CASRPSLGTSYEQYF. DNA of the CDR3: TGTGCCAGCAGACCCTCCTTAGGGACTAGTTACGAGCAGTACTTC.

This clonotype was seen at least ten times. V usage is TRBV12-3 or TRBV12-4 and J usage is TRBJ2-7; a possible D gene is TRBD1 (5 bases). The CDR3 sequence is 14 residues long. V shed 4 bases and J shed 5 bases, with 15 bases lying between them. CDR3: CASSSPTGSHEQYF. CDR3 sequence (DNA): TGTGCCAGCAGTTCCCCTACAGGTAGCCACGAGCAGTACTTC.

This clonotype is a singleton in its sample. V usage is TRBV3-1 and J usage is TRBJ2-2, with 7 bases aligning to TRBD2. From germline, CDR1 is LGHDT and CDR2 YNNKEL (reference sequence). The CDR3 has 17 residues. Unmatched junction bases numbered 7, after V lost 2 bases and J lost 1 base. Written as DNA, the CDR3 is TGTGCCAGCAGCCAAAGGGAGGGTTTAGGGAACACCGGGGAGCTGTTTTTT. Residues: CASSQREGLGNTGELFF. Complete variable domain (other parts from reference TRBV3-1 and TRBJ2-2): DTAVSQTPKYLVTQMGNDKSIKCEQNLGHDTMYWYKQDSKKFLKIMFSYNNKELIINETVPNRFSPKSPDKAHLNLHINSLELGDSAVYFCASSQREGLGNTGELFFGEGSRLTVL.

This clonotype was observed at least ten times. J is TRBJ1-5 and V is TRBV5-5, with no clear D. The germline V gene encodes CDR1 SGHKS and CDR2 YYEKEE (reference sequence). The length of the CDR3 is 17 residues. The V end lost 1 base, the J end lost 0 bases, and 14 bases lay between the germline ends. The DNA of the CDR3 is TGTGCCAGCAGCTTGTTTATTCAGACCCTTAGCAATCAGCCCCAGCATTTT. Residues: CASSLFIQTLSNQPQHF. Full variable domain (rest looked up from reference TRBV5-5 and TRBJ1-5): DAGVTQSPTHLIKTRGQQVTLRCSPISGHKSVSWYQQVLGQGPQFIFQYYEKEERGRGNFPDRFSARQFPNYSSELNVNALLLGDSALYLCASSLFIQTLSNQPQHFGDGTRLSIL.

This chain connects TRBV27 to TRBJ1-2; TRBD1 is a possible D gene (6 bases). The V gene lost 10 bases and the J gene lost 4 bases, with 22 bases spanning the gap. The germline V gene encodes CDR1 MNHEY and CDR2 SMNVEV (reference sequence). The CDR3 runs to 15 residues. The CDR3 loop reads CAIRGGQDSRYGYTF. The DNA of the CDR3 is TGTGCCATCCGGGGGGGGCAAGACTCGCGCTATGGCTACACCTTC.

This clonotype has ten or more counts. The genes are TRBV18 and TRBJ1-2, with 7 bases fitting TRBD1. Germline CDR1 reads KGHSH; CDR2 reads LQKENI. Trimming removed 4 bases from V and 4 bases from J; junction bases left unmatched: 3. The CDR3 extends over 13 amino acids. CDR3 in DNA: TGTGCCAGCTCACGGGGACAGAGCTATGGCTACACCTTC. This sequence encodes CASSRGQSYGYTF. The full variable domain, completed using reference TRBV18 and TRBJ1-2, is NAGVMQNPRHLVRRRGQEARLRCSPMKGHSHVYWYRQLPEEGLKFMVYLQKENIIDESGMPKERFSAEFPKEGPSILRIQQVVRGDSAAYFCASSRGQSYGYTFGSGTRLTVV.

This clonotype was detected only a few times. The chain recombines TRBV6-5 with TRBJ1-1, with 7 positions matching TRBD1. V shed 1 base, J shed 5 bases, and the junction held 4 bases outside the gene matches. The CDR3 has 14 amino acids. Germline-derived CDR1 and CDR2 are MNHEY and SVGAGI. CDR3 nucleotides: TGTGCCAGCAGTTACTGGGACAGAATTACTGAAGCTTTCTTT. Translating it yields CASSYWDRITEAFF.

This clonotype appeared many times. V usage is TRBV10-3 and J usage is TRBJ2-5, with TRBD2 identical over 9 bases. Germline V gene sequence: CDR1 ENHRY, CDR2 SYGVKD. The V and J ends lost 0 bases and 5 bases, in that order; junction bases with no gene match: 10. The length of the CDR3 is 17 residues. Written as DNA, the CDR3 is TGTGCCATCAGTGAGTCCGTGACTAGCGGTTCTCGGGAGACCCAGTACTTC. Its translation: CAISESVTSGSRETQYF.

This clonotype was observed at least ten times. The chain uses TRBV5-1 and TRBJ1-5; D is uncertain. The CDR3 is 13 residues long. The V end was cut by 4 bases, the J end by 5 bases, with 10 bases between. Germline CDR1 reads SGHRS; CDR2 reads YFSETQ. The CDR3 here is CASSPEVDQPQHF. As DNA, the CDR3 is TGCGCCAGCAGCCCAGAAGTAGATCAGCCCCAGCATTTT. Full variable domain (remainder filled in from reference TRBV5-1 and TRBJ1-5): KAGVTQTPRYLIKTRGQQVTLSCSPISGHRSVSWYQQTPGQGLQFLFEYFSETQRNKGNFPGRFSGRQFSNSRSEMNVSTLELGDSALYLCASSPEVDQPQHFGDGTRLSIL.

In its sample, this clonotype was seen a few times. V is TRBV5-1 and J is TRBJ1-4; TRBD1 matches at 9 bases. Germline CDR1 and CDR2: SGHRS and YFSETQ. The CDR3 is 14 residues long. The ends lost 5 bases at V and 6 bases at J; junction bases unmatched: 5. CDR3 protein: CASRSGTGYEKLFF. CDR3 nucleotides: TGCGCCAGCAGGTCCGGGACAGGGTATGAAAAACTGTTTTTT. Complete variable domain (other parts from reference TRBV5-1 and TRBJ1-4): KAGVTQTPRYLIKTRGQQVTLSCSPISGHRSVSWYQQTPGQGLQFLFEYFSETQRNKGNFPGRFSGRQFSNSRSEMNVSTLELGDSALYLCASRSGTGYEKLFFGSGTQLSVL.

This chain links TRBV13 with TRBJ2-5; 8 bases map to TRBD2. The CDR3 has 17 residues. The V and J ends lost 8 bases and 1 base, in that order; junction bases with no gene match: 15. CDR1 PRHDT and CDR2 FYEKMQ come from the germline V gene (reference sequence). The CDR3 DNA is TGTGCCAGCTCATCAGAGGTTCTAGCGGGTATCCAAGAGACCCAGTACTTC. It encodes CASSSEVLAGIQETQYF.

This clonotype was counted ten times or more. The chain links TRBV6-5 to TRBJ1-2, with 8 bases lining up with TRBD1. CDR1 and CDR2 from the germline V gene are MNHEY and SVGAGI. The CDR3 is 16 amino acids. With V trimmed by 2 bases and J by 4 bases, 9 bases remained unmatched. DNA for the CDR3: TGTGCCAGCAGTTACCCGGATCGTACAGGGGGCTATGGCTACACCTTC. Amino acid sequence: CASSYPDRTGGYGYTF.

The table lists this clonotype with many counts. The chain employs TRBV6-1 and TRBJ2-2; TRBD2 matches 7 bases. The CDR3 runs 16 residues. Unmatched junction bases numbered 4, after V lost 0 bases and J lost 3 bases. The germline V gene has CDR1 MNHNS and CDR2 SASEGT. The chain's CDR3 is CASSEALLADTGELFF. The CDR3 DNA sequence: TGTGCCAGCAGTGAAGCCCTGCTAGCGGACACCGGGGAGCTGTTTTTT.

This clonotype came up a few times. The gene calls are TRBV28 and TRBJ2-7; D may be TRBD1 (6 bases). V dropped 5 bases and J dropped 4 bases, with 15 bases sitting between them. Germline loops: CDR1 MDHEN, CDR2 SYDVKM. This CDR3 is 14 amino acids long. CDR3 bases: TGTGCCAGCAGTCTAGAGGGGGTCGGGTACGAGCAGTACTTC. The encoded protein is CASSLEGVGYEQYF. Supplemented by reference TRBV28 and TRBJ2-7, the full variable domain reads DVKVTQSSRYLVKRTGEKVFLECVQDMDHENMFWYRQDPGLGLRLIYFSYDVKMKEKGDIPEGYSVSREKKERFSLILESASTNQTSMYLCASSLEGVGYEQYFGPGTRLTVT.

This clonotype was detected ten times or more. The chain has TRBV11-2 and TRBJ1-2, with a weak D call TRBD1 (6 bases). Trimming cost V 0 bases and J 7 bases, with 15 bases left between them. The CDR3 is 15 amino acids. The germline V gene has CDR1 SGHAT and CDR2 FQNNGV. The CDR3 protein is CASSLDVQGLIGYTF. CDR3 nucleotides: TGTGCCAGCAGCTTAGATGTACAGGGCTTAATTGGCTACACCTTC.

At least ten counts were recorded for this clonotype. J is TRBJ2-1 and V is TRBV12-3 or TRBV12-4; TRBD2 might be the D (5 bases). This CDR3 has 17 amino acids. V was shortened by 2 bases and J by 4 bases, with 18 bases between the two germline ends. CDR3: CASSLWVPGGLYNEQFF. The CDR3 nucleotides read TGTGCCAGCAGTTTATGGGTCCCCGGCGGACTGTACAATGAGCAGTTCTTC.

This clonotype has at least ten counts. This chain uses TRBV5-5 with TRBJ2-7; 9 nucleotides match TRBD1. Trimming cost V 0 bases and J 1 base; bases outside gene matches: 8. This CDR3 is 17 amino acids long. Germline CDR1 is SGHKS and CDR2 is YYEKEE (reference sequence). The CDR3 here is CASSLAPGQGVSYEQYF. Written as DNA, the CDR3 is TGTGCCAGCAGCTTGGCCCCGGGACAGGGCGTTTCCTACGAGCAGTACTTC.

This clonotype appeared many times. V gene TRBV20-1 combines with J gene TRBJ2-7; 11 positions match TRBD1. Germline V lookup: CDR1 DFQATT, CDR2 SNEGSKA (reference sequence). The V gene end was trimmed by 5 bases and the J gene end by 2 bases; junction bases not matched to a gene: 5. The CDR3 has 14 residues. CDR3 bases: TGCAGTGCTGCCCGGGACAGGGGGACCTACGAGCAGTACTTC. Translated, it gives CSAARDRGTYEQYF.